This paragraph reports one T cell receptor (beta chain). These data originate in a study of blood T cell repertoires in COVID-19. Study-wide background: T cells, B-cell-depleted T cells, or PBMCs supplied cDNA or gDNA.

As processed by the authors: Reference gene primers were amplified, and this amplification served to estimate nucleated cell counts. Using immunoSEQ multiplex PCR, the repertoire was profiled, and TCRdb retains in-frame clones only, with some absent. The V and J calls and clone size are taken from that table; D and trimming were inferred from the DNA. This table has under 100,000 clones, roughly 78% appearing once. CDR3 length: 19 amino acids. The trim removed 4 bases at V and 3 bases at J, leaving 11 bases unmatched. CDR1 and CDR2 from the germline V gene are LGHDT and YNNKEL (reference sequence). The sequence derives from a man between 60 and 70 years old with acute or convalescent COVID-19. The J gene is TRBJ2-2, the V gene TRBV3-1 (or the pseudogene TRBV3-2); TRBD2 aligns across 13 bases. The sample was peripheral blood. The DNA for the CDR3 is TGTGCCAGCAGCCCAGGACTAGCGGGAGTCCAGAGCGACACCGGGGAGCTGTTTTTT. As protein: CASSPGLAGVQSDTGELFF.